These 23 T cell receptor beta chains were all obtained from the same sample, sequenced in a study of read filtering for tumor transcriptome and immune sequencing. Molecular barcoded adaptors covering alpha/delta and beta/gamma chains were used on approximately 400 ng RNA. From the reads, TCRdb called clonotypes with MiXCR, one entry per CDR3 protein. The repertoire holds about 58,000 distinct CDR3 sequences, over 9% seen once, with 16% in the top ten. Specimen: a population of CD138-negative cells sorted from bone marrow. The receptors come from a donor aged 40 or older with multiple myeloma.

This clonotype occurred a few times. The CDR3 does not close with the conserved phenylalanine or tryptophan, likely indicating a read error. The rearrangement uses TRBV5-1 and TRBJ2-7, with TRBD1 identical over 11 bases. The V and J ends lost 4 bases and 2 bases, in that order; junction bases with no gene match: 2. This CDR3 has 14 amino acids. Germline assignment: CDR1 SGHRS and CDR2 YFSETQ. CDR3 loop: CASSRTGGPYEQYL. The CDR3 coding sequence is TGCGCCAGCAGCCGGACAGGGGGCCCCTACGAGCAGTACCTC.

This clonotype was seen only a few times. This may come from a read error, since a much larger clone is one base off. The genes are TRBV29-1 and TRBJ2-1; TRBD1 might be the D (7 bases). The CDR3 length is 14 residues. CDR1 and CDR2 from the germline V gene are SQVTM and ANQGSEA. This CDR3 is CSVRDREDYNGQFF. The CDR3 nucleotides read TGCAGCGTTCGAGACAGGGAGGACTACAATGGGCAGTTCTTC.

This clonotype was detected only a few times. This sequence joins TRBV11-2 and TRBJ2-5; TRBD2 aligns across 12 bases. V lost 2 bases to trimming and J lost 2 bases; unmatched junction nucleotides: 3. This CDR3 contains 16 residues. Germline loops: CDR1 SGHAT, CDR2 FQNNGV. CDR3 amino acids: CASSLSLAGGQETQYF. DNA for the CDR3: TGTGCCAGCAGCTTATCACTAGCGGGGGGACAAGAGACCCAGTACTTC.

This clonotype was recorded many times. This rearrangement joins TRBV7-9 to TRBJ2-7; no reliable D call. The germline V gene has CDR1 SEHNR and CDR2 FQNEAQ (reference sequence). Trimming took 5 bases from V and 4 from J, leaving 9 bases between them. This CDR3 contains 12 residues. The CDR3 DNA reads TGTGCCAGCAGCCCTACCCATTACGAGCAGTACTTC. It specifies CASSPTHYEQYF.

This clonotype has at least ten counts. The chain joins TRBV10-3 to TRBJ2-7; 11 nucleotides match TRBD1. Germline CDR1 is ENHRY and CDR2 is SYGVKD. Losses at the gene ends were 3 bases for V and 5 bases for J; bases not matched to a gene: 3. The CDR3 spans 14 residues. This CDR3 is CAISDRTGGNEQYF. The CDR3 coding sequence is TGTGCCATCAGTGACCGGACAGGGGGCAACGAGCAGTACTTC.

This clonotype has ten or more counts. The chain combines TRBV18 with TRBJ2-5; maybe TRBD1 (6 bases). The V gene's germline CDR1 is KGHSH and CDR2 LQKENI. The CDR3 consists of 15 residues. The V end lost 2 bases, the J end lost 5 bases, and 15 bases lay between the germline ends. The CDR3, as DNA: TGTGCCAGCTCACCATTCGGTGGGGGCGGCGAGACCCAGTACTTC. This codes for CASSPFGGGGETQYF.

This clonotype was observed at least ten times. The gene calls are TRBV6-1 and TRBJ1-5, with D possibly being TRBD1 (6 bases). CDR3 length: 14 amino acids. V was cut by 2 bases and J by 6 bases, with 11 bases left in between. Germline assignment: CDR1 MNHNS and CDR2 SASEGT. The CDR3 DNA sequence: TGTGCCAGCAGTGAACAGGCAGGGGCTCAGCCCCAGCATTTT. Amino acids: CASSEQAGAQPQHF.

This clonotype appeared many times. The CDR3 region is CASSSTGNHQPQHF. The DNA of the CDR3 is TGTGCCAGCAGCTCCACAGGGAACCATCAGCCCCAGCATTTT. The V and J genes are TRBV11-2 and TRBJ1-5, with D possibly being TRBD1 (6 bases). The CDR3 totals 14 residues. The V gene lost 4 bases and the J gene lost 5 bases, with 12 bases spanning the gap. CDR1 SGHAT and CDR2 FQNNGV come from the germline V gene. Together with reference TRBV11-2 and TRBJ1-5, the CDR3 gives the full variable domain: EAGVAQSPRYKIIEKRQSVAFWCNPISGHATLYWYQQILGQGPKLLIQFQNNGVVDDSQLPKDRFSAERLKGVDSTLKIQPAKLEDSAVYLCASSSTGNHQPQHFGDGTRLSIL.

This sequence joins TRBV4-1 and TRBJ1-2; TRBD1 is a possible D gene (5 bases). There are 15 residues in the CDR3. Trimming removed 3 bases at V and 7 bases at J, with 18 bases between. Germline V lookup: CDR1 MGHRA, CDR2 YSYEKL. The DNA of the CDR3 is TGCGCCAGCAGCCACGCCCCGACGGGGGACCGTGGCTACACCTTC. It translates to CASSHAPTGDRGYTF.

This clonotype was seen many times. CDR3 protein: CASSPGLTPDTQYF. The CDR3, as DNA: TGTGCCAGCTCTCCGGGGCTAACCCCAGATACGCAGTATTTT. V gene TRBV7-9 combines with J gene TRBJ2-3, with D possibly called TRBD1 or TRBD2 (5 bases each). Trimming left V 8 bases short and J 4 bases short, with 16 bases between. Germline lookup yields CDR1 SEHNR and CDR2 FQNEAQ (reference sequence). The CDR3 is made up of 14 amino acids.

This clonotype occurred many times. V usage is TRBV5-1 and J usage is TRBJ2-7, with D tentatively TRBD1 (5 bases). Trimming removed 0 bases from V and 1 base from J, with 14 bases in between. Germline values: CDR1 SGHRS, CDR2 YFSETQ. The CDR3 contains 16 residues. The CDR3, as DNA: TGCGCCAGCAGCTTGGCTGGGAAGGGGCGATCCTACGAGCAGTACTTC. It yields the protein CASSLAGKGRSYEQYF.

This clonotype has more than one count but fewer than ten. The chain employs TRBV14 and TRBJ1-4, with a tentative D call TRBD1 (6 bases). The CDR3 loop spans 16 amino acids. V shed 3 bases and J shed 9 bases, with 20 bases lying between them. Germline values: CDR1 SGHDN, CDR2 FVKESK. CDR3 sequence reads: CASSHKYGTRNQKLFF. In DNA, the CDR3 is TGTGCCAGCAGCCACAAATACGGGACAAGGAATCAAAAACTGTTTTTT.

This clonotype has a handful of counts. The chain uses TRBV10-3 and TRBJ1-5; D gene unclear. Looked up from germline, CDR1 is ENHRY and CDR2 is SYGVKD. The CDR3 totals 13 residues. The V gene lost 6 bases and the J gene lost 5 bases, with 11 bases spanning the gap. CDR3 nucleotides: TGTGCCATCAGGGCGGGGATGGATCAGCCCCAGCATTTT. Translation: CAIRAGMDQPQHF.

This clonotype was observed at least ten times. V is TRBV7-3 and J is TRBJ1-6, with a weak D call TRBD1 (5 bases). This CDR3 has 15 residues. Germline CDR1 is SGHTA and CDR2 is FQGTGA. Trimming cost V 0 bases and J 10 bases, with 13 bases left between them. The CDR3 region is CASSLTGGGKSPLHF. The CDR3 DNA sequence: TGTGCCAGCAGCTTAACCGGCGGGGGGAAGTCACCCCTCCACTTT.

For this clonotype: It may be a read error: a sequence one base away is much more abundant. As DNA, the CDR3 is TGCGCCAGCAGCTTGACGGGCAATCAGCCCCAGCAGTTT. It specifies CASSLTGNQPQQF. The V call is TRBV5-1, the J call TRBJ1-5; D is uncertain. This CDR3 contains 13 residues. Germline V lookup: CDR1 SGHRS, CDR2 YFSETQ. Drawing the rest from reference TRBV5-1 and TRBJ1-5, the complete variable domain is KAGVTQTPRYLIKTRGQQVTLSCSPISGHRSVSWYQQTPGQGLQFLFEYFSETQRNKGNFPGRFSGRQFSNSRSEMNVSTLELGDSALYLCASSLTGNQPQQFGDGTRLSIL.

V is TRBV30 and J is TRBJ2-5; D remains unclear. Trimming pared 3 bases from V and 3 bases from J, leaving 8 bases between. The CDR3 extends over 12 amino acids. Per the germline V gene, CDR1 is GTSNPN and CDR2 is SVGIG (reference sequence). The CDR3 is CAWSQGEETQYF. The CDR3 DNA is TGTGCCTGGAGCCAAGGAGAAGAGACCCAGTACTTC.

This clonotype appeared many times. The rearrangement joins TRBV29-1 to TRBJ2-7, with 7 bases aligning to TRBD1. Per the germline V gene, CDR1 is SQVTM and CDR2 is ANQGSEA. The CDR3 is 14 amino acids. V dropped 5 bases and J dropped 4; count of bases not matched to a gene: 11. The CDR3 coding sequence is TGCAGCGTTAAGACAGGGATCGTTTTGTACGAGCAGTACTTC. Its protein is CSVKTGIVLYEQYF.

J is TRBJ1-3 and V is TRBV7-9, with no clear D. This CDR3 is 13 amino acids long. V lost 5 bases to trimming and J lost 0 bases, with 5 bases between them. CDR1 is SEHNR and CDR2 is FQNEAQ in the germline V gene (reference sequence). CDR3 in DNA: TGTGCCAGCAGCCTCAGCTCTGGAAACACCATATATTTT. The encoded protein is CASSLSSGNTIYF.

This clonotype was seen a single time. This sequence joins TRBV7-3 and TRBJ2-2, with D perhaps TRBD1 (6 bases). Germline V gene data show CDR1 as SGHTA and CDR2 as FQGTGA. V was cut by 10 bases and J by 4 bases, with 16 bases left in between. The CDR3 spans 14 residues. The CDR3 bases are TGTGCCACCGGAGCACAGGGATTCACCGGGGAGCTGTTTTTT. Its translation is CATGAQGFTGELFF.

Ten or more counts support this clonotype. This chain joins TRBV29-1 and TRBJ1-1; unclear D gene. Germline V gene data show CDR1 as SQVTM and CDR2 as ANQGSEA. This CDR3 is 14 amino acids long. Deletions cut 0 bases from V and 1 base from J, with 9 bases between. The DNA for the CDR3 is TGCAGCGTTGAAGAGGTAGCCGGGAACACTGAAGCTTTCTTT. Amino acids: CSVEEVAGNTEAFF.

Comment on this clonotype: Mismatch with germline at one junction end may stem from a read error. This chain links TRBV28 with TRBJ1-1; TRBD1 matches at 11 bases. Germline V gene lookup returns CDR1 MDHEN and CDR2 SYDVKM. The CDR3 is made up of 15 amino acids. In DNA, the CDR3 is TGTGCCAGCAGTTTTCTTTTGGGACCCGGACAGGGGGCTTCCTTT. This gives the protein CASSFLLGPGQGASF.

This clonotype was counted at least ten times. This chain uses TRBV9 with TRBJ2-3; possible D gene TRBD2, 6 bases. CDR1 SGDLS and CDR2 YYNGEE come from the germline V gene. Trimming stripped 0 bases from V and 2 bases from J, with 19 bases between. The CDR3 is made up of 18 amino acids. Here the CDR3 reads CASSVATGDRSPTDTQYF. For the CDR3, the DNA is TGTGCCAGCAGCGTAGCTACGGGGGACCGCAGCCCCACAGATACGCAGTATTTT. The full variable domain, with the rest looked up from reference TRBV9 and TRBJ2-3, is DSGVTQTPKHLITATGQRVTLRCSPRSGDLSVYWYQQSLDQGLQFLIQYYNGEERAKGNILERFSAQQFPDLHSELNLSSLELGDSALYFCASSVATGDRSPTDTQYFGPGTRLTVL.

To note about this clonotype: A much larger clone differs by one base, so this may be a read error. The CDR3 protein is CASSFEQVNAEAFF. CDR3 sequence (DNA): TGTGCCAGCAGCTTCGAACAGGTGAACGCTGAAGCTTTCTTT. The chain is built from TRBV7-9 and TRBJ1-1; weak D call: TRBD1 (5 bases). Germline CDR1 SEHNR, CDR2 FQNEAQ (reference sequence). This CDR3 is built from 14 residues.